A single sample is the source of the 24 T cell receptor beta chains below, sequenced in a study of T cells in Graves' hyperthyroidism and ophthalmopathy (dated by TCRdb to the late 2010s). Libraries were constructed by multiplex PCR. This sample was sequenced with an Illumina HiSeq 2000. Amplification of TCR beta CDR3 regions was carried out from RNA transcripts. The TCR CDR3 was subjected to a first round of RT-PCR using the HTBI primer set and the Qiagen OneStep RT-PCR kit. The public reads were run again by TCRdb, first through fastp at Q25 and then through MiXCR, and only productive beta chains were kept. Each entry merges the rows of one CDR3 protein and shows their most common DNA and genes. The sample includes nearly 750,000 distinct CDR3 sequences, with over 35% observed a single time. The ten largest account for around 30% of the sample. The sample was blood. The origin of the receptors is a woman aged 40 to 49 with Graves' hyperthyroidism.

V and J are TRBV7-9 and TRBJ2-5; TRBD2 is a possible D gene (5 bases). The germline CDR1 and CDR2 sequences are SEHNR and FQNEAQ (reference sequence). Trimming left V 6 bases short and J 7 bases short, with 24 bases between. The CDR3 is made up of 16 amino acids. CDR3 coding DNA: TGTGCCAGCAGTTACCGGTCGGATCCCAGAGGAGGGACCCAGTACTTC. Its protein is CASSYRSDPRGGTQYF.

This clonotype was found many times. V gene TRBV19 combines with J gene TRBJ1-5; D not certain. The CDR3 covers 15 residues. V was pared by 5 bases and J by 0 bases, with 11 bases between. Germline V gives CDR1 LNHDA, CDR2 SQIVND (reference sequence). The DNA of the CDR3 is TGTGCCAGTAGTTCAATTGAGGGTAGCAATCAGCCCCAGCATTTT. It yields the protein CASSSIEGSNQPQHF. The full variable domain, in which reference TRBV19 and TRBJ1-5 provide the parts outside the CDR3, is DGGITQSPKYLFRKEGQNVTLSCEQNLNHDAMYWYRQDPGQGLRLIYYSQIVNDFQKGDIAEGYSVSREKKESFPLTVTSAQKNPTAFYLCASSSIEGSNQPQHFGDGTRLSIL.

The V gene is TRBV20-1, the J gene TRBJ2-5; 14 positions match TRBD2. The CDR3 contains 15 residues. Looked up from germline, CDR1 is DFQATT and CDR2 is SNEGSKA (reference sequence). The trim removed 4 bases at V and 6 bases at J, leaving 7 bases unmatched. CDR3 in amino acids: CSAMGLAGAKQTQYF. The CDR3 DNA follows: TGCAGTGCTATGGGACTAGCGGGAGCGAAACAGACCCAGTACTTC.

In this sample, this clonotype turned up many times. The chain has TRBV10-3 and TRBJ1-2; TRBD1 is a possible D gene (6 bases). Trimming stripped 10 bases from V and 8 bases from J, with 14 bases between. The CDR3 extends over 11 amino acids. Looked up from germline, CDR1 is ENHRY and CDR2 is SYGVKD. This CDR3 is CASSGEAGYTF. As DNA, the CDR3 is TGTGCCAGCTCAGGGGAGGCGGGCTACACCTTC.

This clonotype was seen repeatedly, ten times or more. J is TRBJ1-1 and V is TRBV29-1; 8 bases agree with TRBD1. V was clipped by 7 bases and J by 6 bases; unmatched bases: 10. The CDR3 contains 13 residues. Per germline, CDR1 SQVTM and CDR2 ANQGSEA. The CDR3 DNA follows: TGCAGCGCCGAAGGACAGGGCAGGTCTGAAGCTTTCTTT. This encodes CSAEGQGRSEAFF.

This clonotype was counted at least ten times. The V gene is TRBV19, the J gene TRBJ2-5; 11 nucleotides align to TRBD1. The trim removed 5 bases at V and 9 bases at J, leaving 8 bases unmatched. CDR1 LNHDA and CDR2 SQIVND come from the germline V gene (reference sequence). This CDR3 spans 14 amino acids. CDR3 DNA sequence: TGTGCCAGTAGTGCGGGACAGGGGGTCGGGGCCCAGTACTTC. Translating gives CASSAGQGVGAQYF.

This clonotype was detected ten times or more. The genes are TRBV6-5 and TRBJ1-2; D gene unclear. The germline gives CDR1 MNHEY, CDR2 SVGAGI. Trimming cost V 9 bases and J 4 bases, with 12 bases left between them. This CDR3 is built from 12 residues. CDR3 amino acids: CASSQALYGYTF. The CDR3 DNA follows: TGTGCCAGTTCTCAGGCTCTCTATGGCTACACCTTC.

This sequence joins TRBV7-9 and TRBJ1-5; TRBD1 agrees at 9 bases. The junction had 10 bases not matched to a gene; V was cut back by 8 bases and J by 5 bases. CDR1 is SEHNR and CDR2 is FQNEAQ in the germline V gene (reference sequence). CDR3 size: 15 residues. This CDR3 reads CASSPDTGGDQPQHF. The DNA of the CDR3 is TGTGCCAGCTCACCAGACACAGGGGGCGATCAGCCCCAGCATTTT. The full variable domain, in which reference TRBV7-9 and TRBJ1-5 provide the parts outside the CDR3, is DTGVSQNPRHKITKRGQNVTFRCDPISEHNRLYWYRQTLGQGPEFLTYFQNEAQLEKSRLLSDRFSAERPKGSFSTLEIQRTEQGDSAMYLCASSPDTGGDQPQHFGDGTRLSIL.

The chain has TRBV4-1 and TRBJ2-7, with D perhaps matching TRBD2 (6 bases). CDR1 and CDR2 from the germline V gene are MGHRA and YSYEKL. This CDR3 region has 16 residues. Trimming stripped 5 bases from V and 0 bases from J, with 17 bases between. Here the CDR3 reads CASSTHLAPSSYEQYF. The DNA for the CDR3 is TGCGCCAGCAGCACCCACCTAGCGCCGAGCTCCTACGAGCAGTACTTC.

The sample holds a few counts of this clonotype. V gene TRBV7-2 combines with J gene TRBJ2-4, with D perhaps TRBD1 or TRBD2 (5 bases each). V was cut by 4 bases and J by 1 base, with 20 bases left in between. Germline assignment: CDR1 SGHTA and CDR2 FQGNSA. The CDR3 has 18 residues. The CDR3 region has the DNA TGTGCCAGCAGCTCCTATGCCGGGACCTCCCCCGCCAAAAACATTCAGTACTTC. It yields the protein CASSSYAGTSPAKNIQYF.

Details on this clonotype: Since a much larger clone is just one base distant, this may be a read error. V usage is TRBV19 and J usage is TRBJ2-5; D not resolved. Germline values: CDR1 LNHDA, CDR2 SQIVND (reference sequence). The CDR3 runs 14 residues. This chain's CDR3 is CASSDGKNEETRYF. For the CDR3, the DNA is TGTGCCAGTAGTGACGGTAAAAACGAAGAGACCCGGTACTTC.

At least ten counts were recorded for this clonotype. This chain links TRBV7-6 with TRBJ2-7, with 10 bases lining up with TRBD1. CDR3 size: 14 residues. CDR1 is SGHVS, CDR2 FNYEAQ, per germline. The junction had 5 bases not matched to a gene; V was cut back by 5 bases and J by 4 bases. The CDR3 nucleotides read TGTGCCAGCAGCCTAGGACAGGGGGAATACGAGCAGTACTTC. It specifies CASSLGQGEYEQYF.

Note on this clonotype: A much bigger clone sits one base away, suggesting this may be a read error. The chain recombines TRBV12-3 or TRBV12-4 with TRBJ1-2; 8 bases align to TRBD1. The CDR3 has 13 residues. CDR3 residues: CASSFRDRTGYAF. CDR3 nucleotide sequence: TGTGCCAGCAGTTTCCGGGACAGGACAGGCTACGCCTTC.

This clonotype was counted at least ten times. The chain carries TRBV29-1 and TRBJ1-2; D might be TRBD1 (5 bases). Trimming stripped 5 bases from V and 0 bases from J, with 25 bases between. The V gene's germline CDR1 is SQVTM and CDR2 ANQGSEA. CDR3 length equals 18 residues. The CDR3 region has the DNA TGCAGCGTTCGGTCGTCGGACCCAAGGGGATCAGCTAACTATGGCTACACCTTC. Amino acids: CSVRSSDPRGSANYGYTF. The whole variable domain, remainder taken from reference TRBV29-1 and TRBJ1-2, is SAVISQKPSRDICQRGTSLTIQCQVDSQVTMMFWYRQQPGQSLTLIATANQGSEATYESGFVIDKFPISRPNLTFSTLTVSNMSPEDSSIYLCSVRSSDPRGSANYGYTFGSGTRLTVV.

This clonotype was observed many times. V is TRBV25-1 and J is TRBJ1-5; 9 bases match TRBD1. This CDR3 region has 13 residues. Germline trimming cut 10 bases from V and 12 bases from J; bases unmatched to any gene: 13. The germline V gene encodes CDR1 MGHDK and CDR2 SYGVNS. The CDR3 nucleotides are TGTGCCACCGCTACAGGGGGCGATCCGGTCCAGCATTTT. Translating it yields CATATGGDPVQHF. Looking up the rest from reference TRBV25-1 and TRBJ1-5 gives the full variable domain: EADIYQTPRYLVIGTGKKITLECSQTMGHDKMYWYQQDPGMELHLIHYSYGVNSTEKGDLSSESTVSRIRTEHFPLTLESARPSHTSQYLCATATGGDPVQHFGDGTRLSIL.

About this clonotype: A much larger clone differs by one base, so this may be a read error. The rearrangement links TRBV2 to TRBJ1-5; 7 nucleotides line up with TRBD1. V gave up 6 bases and J gave up 9 bases; unmatched junction bases: 5. Germline lookup yields CDR1 SNHLY and CDR2 FYNNEI. The CDR3 is 12 residues long. The CDR3 region has the DNA TGTGCCAGCAGGACAGGGTATCGGCCCCAGCATTTT. Translated, it gives CASRTGYRPQHF.

This clonotype was recorded a few times. The chain employs TRBV4-1 and TRBJ1-1; possible D gene TRBD1, 5 bases. The CDR3 has 12 residues. Germline CDR1 is MGHRA and CDR2 is YSYEKL. The ends were cut back, 1 base at V and 8 bases at J, with 8 bases in the middle. CDR3 region: CASSQAGGEAFF. Here the CDR3 DNA reads TGCGCCAGCAGCCAAGCTGGGGGGGAAGCTTTCTTT.

This clonotype was detected many times. The CDR3 loop reads CAISESSQKEKLFF. The CDR3, as DNA: TGTGCCATCAGTGAGTCCTCACAAAAAGAAAAACTGTTTTTT. The J gene is TRBJ1-4, the V gene TRBV10-3, with no clear D. Trimming removed 0 bases at V and 8 bases at J, with 10 bases between. There are 14 residues in the CDR3. Germline V gene sequence: CDR1 ENHRY, CDR2 SYGVKD.

V and J are TRBV10-3 and TRBJ1-2, with TRBD1 identical over 9 bases. The V gene end was trimmed by 6 bases and the J gene end by 3 bases; junction bases not matched to a gene: 5. The CDR3 length is 14 residues. The germline V gene has CDR1 ENHRY and CDR2 SYGVKD. Here the CDR3 DNA reads TGTGCCATCAGCAAAGGGACAGGGTACTATGGCTACACCTTC. This codes for CAISKGTGYYGYTF.

In its sample, this clonotype was seen a few times. The V and J genes are TRBV5-5 and TRBJ2-7, with D perhaps being TRBD1 or TRBD2 (5 bases each). Germline loops: CDR1 SGHKS, CDR2 YYEKEE (reference sequence). This CDR3 is built from 14 residues. V lost 0 bases and J 3 bases, leaving 10 bases between the germline ends. Here the CDR3 DNA reads TGTGCCAGCAGCTTGGCAGGGACCGACTACGAGCAGTACTTC. Its protein is CASSLAGTDYEQYF.

This clonotype has at least ten counts. The genes are TRBV10-1 and TRBJ1-1; D remains ambiguous. V was trimmed by 5 bases and J by 1 base, leaving 8 bases between them. Germline CDR1 WNHNN, CDR2 SYGVQD (reference sequence). The CDR3 has 13 amino acids. The CDR3 DNA is TGCGCCAGCAGTCCCGGCGGGAACACTGAAGCTTTCTTT. It translates to CASSPGGNTEAFF.

This clonotype was recorded many times. The chain recombines TRBV6-5 with TRBJ1-6, with D perhaps TRBD1 (6 bases). The CDR3 consists of 13 residues. The germline V gene has CDR1 MNHEY and CDR2 SVGAGI. V lost 7 bases and J 10 bases, leaving 14 bases between the germline ends. CDR3 in amino acids: CASKQGIRSPLHF. In nucleotides, the CDR3 is TGTGCCAGCAAGCAGGGGATCAGATCACCCCTCCACTTT.

The V call is TRBV20-1, the J call TRBJ2-5; 7 nucleotides agree with TRBD2. Germline CDR1 and CDR2: DFQATT and SNEGSKA (reference sequence). This CDR3 comprises 13 residues. J was trimmed by 4 bases and V by 7 bases; bases with no gene match: 9. The CDR3 coding sequence is TGCAGTGGTTCGGGACTAACCTTAGAGACCCAGTACTTC. Its translation is CSGSGLTLETQYF.

This clonotype showed up many times. The V call is TRBV24-1, the J call TRBJ1-5; D not resolved. The length of the CDR3 is 11 residues. Trimming left V 11 bases short and J 4 bases short, with 8 bases between. CDR1 and CDR2 from the germline V gene are KGHDR and SFDVKD. This chain's CDR3 is CAKGNNQPQHF. CDR3 in DNA: TGTGCCAAGGGAAATAATCAGCCCCAGCATTTT.